This T cell receptor beta chain was captured by sequencing in a study of shared clonotypes between healthy human individuals. The wider study: A donor's plate count was three for CD4 naive and three for CD4 memory; CD8 naive had two and CD8 memory one. Study outcomes and limitations: Across subsets, estimated richness was generally greater for naive than for memory populations. Rarefaction exposed incomplete sorted-subset sequencing despite large depth.

The CDR3 totals 13 residues. Germline CDR1 SGHNT, CDR2 YENEEA. The ends were cut back, 1 base at V and 7 bases at J, with 8 bases in the middle. On this clone: Its antigen remains unknown. Other DNA sequences of this sample code for an identical CDR3.

Once extracted for a subset, genomic DNA was divided evenly among several immunoSEQ plates. TCRdb's table, derived via immunoSEQ multiplex PCR, lists solely in-frame clones and lacks some. This table holds around 700,000 clones, roughly 78% found once. The chain joins TRBV11-3 to TRBJ2-4; maybe TRBD2 (5 bases). Sequencing was performed on memory CD4+ T cells sorted from blood. Regarding subset: CD45RA-negative fraction. This clonotype was sampled from a woman in her twenties or thirties in good health. The CDR3 sequence is CASSLGEGNIQYF. The DNA for the CDR3 is TGTGCCAGCAGCTTAGGCGAGGGTAACATTCAGTACTTC. Using reference TRBV11-3 and TRBJ2-4 for the parts outside the CDR3, the full variable domain is EAGVVQSPRYKIIEKKQPVAFWCNPISGHNTLYWYLQNLGQGPELLIRYENEEAVDDSQLPKDRFSAERLKGVDSTLKIQPAELGDSAVYLCASSLGEGNIQYFGAGTRLSVL.